Below, 14 T cell receptor beta chains from the same sample are listed, as sequenced in a study of T cell responses to AZD1222 COVID-19 vaccine. Sequencing was performed with immunoSEQ multiplex PCR; in TCRdb, only in-frame clones are kept and a portion is missing. The data hold 150,000 or so clones, with about nine tenths observed a single time. Sequencing used peripheral blood, obtained 28 days after the second AZD1222 dose. The receptor set was obtained from an adult who received the AZD1222 COVID-19 vaccine.

V gene TRBV5-4 combines with J gene TRBJ1-3; D is possibly TRBD1 (6 bases). The V gene's germline CDR1 is SGHNT and CDR2 YYREEE (reference sequence). The CDR3 is 14 amino acids. Trimming removed 4 bases from V and 4 bases from J, with 12 bases in between. In DNA form, the CDR3 reads TGTGCCAGCAGCGTACCGGGGGCCGGAAACACCATATATTTT. Amino acid sequence: CASSVPGAGNTIYF.

The rearrangement uses TRBV4-2 and TRBJ1-1; no clear D gene. Trimming pared 1 base from V and 4 bases from J, leaving 13 bases between. The V gene's germline CDR1 is LGHNA and CDR2 YNFKEQ. The CDR3 contains 15 residues. CDR3 nucleotides: TGTGCCAGCAGCCAAGGAAGGGCTCGGAGCACTGAAGCTTTCTTT. Its translation: CASSQGRARSTEAFF.

DNA for the CDR3: TGTGCCAGCAGCAAGGGGGGCCCCGACACCGGGGAGCTGTTTTTT. It translates to CASSKGGPDTGELFF. This chain links TRBV6-2 or TRBV6-3 with TRBJ2-2; tentatively, D is TRBD1 or TRBD2 (6 bases each). Trimming removed 6 bases at V and 3 bases at J, with 14 bases between. The CDR3 spans 15 residues. Germline values: CDR1 MNHEY, CDR2 SVGEGT.

The rearrangement links TRBV5-1 to TRBJ1-6; maybe TRBD1 (5 bases). The CDR3 is 16 residues long. V lost 4 bases, J lost 5 bases, and 16 bases lay in between. CDR1 is SGHRS and CDR2 is YFSETQ in the germline V gene. CDR3 in DNA: TGCGCCAGCAGCGTGCATCCGGGACCGAATAATTCACCCCTCCACTTT. The encoded protein is CASSVHPGPNNSPLHF.

This chain joins TRBV7-9 and TRBJ1-3; D perhaps matches TRBD1 (5 bases). Trimming cost V 5 bases and J 0 bases, with 14 bases left between them. Germline V CDR1 and CDR2: SEHNR, FQNEAQ (reference sequence). This CDR3 comprises 16 residues. The DNA for the CDR3 is TGTGCCAGCAGCCCCCCGGGACCCAGCTCTGGAAACACCATATATTTT. Its translation: CASSPPGPSSGNTIYF. Based on the CDR3 plus reference TRBV7-9 and TRBJ1-3, the full variable domain is DTGVSQNPRHKITKRGQNVTFRCDPISEHNRLYWYRQTLGQGPEFLTYFQNEAQLEKSRLLSDRFSAERPKGSFSTLEIQRTEQGDSAMYLCASSPPGPSSGNTIYFGEGSWLTVV.

V is TRBV4-1 and J is TRBJ2-3; unclear D gene. V was clipped by 0 bases and J by 2 bases, with 9 bases between them. The germline CDR1 and CDR2 sequences are MGHRA and YSYEKL. The CDR3 loop spans 15 amino acids. The CDR3 DNA follows: TGCGCCAGCAGCCAAGAGTGGGTCCCCACAGATACGCAGTATTTT. It codes for CASSQEWVPTDTQYF.

This clone was found a few times. This rearrangement joins TRBV27 to TRBJ1-4; D might be TRBD1 (5 bases). Trimming left V 5 bases short and J 8 bases short, with 12 bases between. The CDR3 consists of 13 residues. The germline V gene has CDR1 MNHEY and CDR2 SMNVEV (reference sequence). The CDR3 loop reads CASSPWDGEKLFF. CDR3 nucleotide sequence: TGTGCCAGCAGTCCCTGGGACGGGGAAAAACTGTTTTTT. The full variable domain, completed using reference TRBV27 and TRBJ1-4, is EAQVTQNPRYLITVTGKKLTVTCSQNMNHEYMSWYRQDPGLGLRQIYYSMNVEVTDKGDVPEGYKVSRKEKRNFPLILESPSPNQTSLYFCASSPWDGEKLFFGSGTQLSVL.

The genes are TRBV21-1 and TRBJ1-2. TRBV21-1 is designated a pseudogene. The CDR3 has 12 amino acids. This chain's CDR3 is CASSKGRNGYTF. The CDR3 DNA reads TGTGCCAGCAGCAAAGGACGTAATGGCTACACCTTC.

The CDR3 protein is CASSPQEHPSNQPQHF. The CDR3 coding sequence is TGTGCCAGCTCACCCCAGGAGCACCCCTCCAATCAGCCCCAGCATTTT. V and J are TRBV18 and TRBJ1-5; D call uncertain. The germline V and J ends were trimmed by 3 bases and 3 bases, with 15 bases remaining between them. CDR1 is KGHSH and CDR2 is LQKENI in the germline V gene. The CDR3 spans 16 residues.

This clone was detected only once. The chain employs TRBV6-4 and TRBJ1-5; D remains unclear. There are 11 residues in the CDR3. Looked up from germline, CDR1 is MRHNA and CDR2 is SNTAGT. V was cut by 9 bases and J by 6 bases, with 9 bases left in between. DNA for the CDR3: TGTGCCAGAGATCAATTTCAGCCCCAGCATTTT. It yields the protein CARDQFQPQHF.

This chain links TRBV6-6 with TRBJ2-1; TRBD2 aligns across 9 bases. CDR1 is MNHNY, CDR2 SVGAGI, per germline (reference sequence). J gave up 7 bases and V 5 bases, and 9 bases lay outside the gene matches. The CDR3 spans 15 residues. CDR3 region: CASSQGAGGPNEQFF. The DNA for the CDR3 is TGTGCCAGCAGTCAAGGGGCGGGAGGGCCGAATGAGCAGTTCTTC.

The chain has TRBV15 and TRBJ1-1; tentative D call: TRBD1 (5 bases). Trimming pared 0 bases from V and 4 bases from J, leaving 21 bases between. CDR1 LNHNV and CDR2 YYDKDF come from the germline V gene (reference sequence). This CDR3 contains 18 residues. The CDR3 loop is CATSRDPFGAAKATEAFF. DNA for the CDR3: TGTGCCACCAGCAGAGATCCCTTCGGGGCCGCCAAGGCCACTGAAGCTTTCTTT.

V is TRBV19 and J is TRBJ1-2; 12 nucleotides match TRBD1. The CDR3 has 18 amino acids. Trimming removed 7 bases from V and 4 bases from J; junction bases left unmatched: 16. CDR1 and CDR2 from the germline V gene are LNHDA and SQIVND (reference sequence). This chain's CDR3 is CASTEEGTGGAKFYGYTF. The CDR3 bases are TGTGCCAGTACCGAGGAGGGGACAGGGGGCGCAAAGTTCTATGGCTACACCTTC.

The chain carries TRBV19 and TRBJ2-1; a possible D gene is TRBD2 (7 bases). V was shortened by 5 bases and J by 10 bases, with 15 bases between the two germline ends. This CDR3 comprises 13 residues. Per germline, CDR1 LNHDA and CDR2 SQIVND (reference sequence). The CDR3, as DNA: TGTGCCAGTAGTCCCGGGGGGCTCAGGGAGCAGTTCTTC. Amino acids: CASSPGGLREQFF.